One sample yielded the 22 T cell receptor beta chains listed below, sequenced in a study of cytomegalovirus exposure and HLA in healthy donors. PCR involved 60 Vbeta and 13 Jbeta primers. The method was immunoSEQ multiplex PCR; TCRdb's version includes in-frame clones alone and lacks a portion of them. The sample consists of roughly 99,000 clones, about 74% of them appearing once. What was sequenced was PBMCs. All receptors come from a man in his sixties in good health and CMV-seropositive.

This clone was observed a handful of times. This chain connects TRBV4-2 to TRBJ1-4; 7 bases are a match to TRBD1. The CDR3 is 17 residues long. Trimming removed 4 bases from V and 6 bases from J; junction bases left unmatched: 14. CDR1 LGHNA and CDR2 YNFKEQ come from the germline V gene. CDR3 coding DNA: TGTGCCAGCAGCCGCACGAGGACAGGCCTTTCGGATGAAAAACTGTTTTTT. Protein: CASSRTRTGLSDEKLFF.

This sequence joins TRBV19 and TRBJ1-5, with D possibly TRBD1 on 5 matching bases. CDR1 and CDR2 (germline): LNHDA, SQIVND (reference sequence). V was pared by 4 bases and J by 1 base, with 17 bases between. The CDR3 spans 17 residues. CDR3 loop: CASSTPRGRGSNQPQHF. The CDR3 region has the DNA TGTGCCAGTAGTACCCCCCGTGGAAGGGGAAGCAATCAGCCCCAGCATTTT.

The CDR3 sequence: CASGRGSVNTEAFF. The CDR3 region has the DNA TGCGCCAGCGGTAGGGGGTCCGTGAACACTGAAGCTTTCTTT. The chain has TRBV5-1 and TRBJ1-1, with a weak D call TRBD1 (6 bases). Germline lookup yields CDR1 SGHRS and CDR2 YFSETQ. The germline V and J ends were trimmed by 7 bases and 0 bases, with 13 bases remaining between them. The CDR3 length is 14 residues.

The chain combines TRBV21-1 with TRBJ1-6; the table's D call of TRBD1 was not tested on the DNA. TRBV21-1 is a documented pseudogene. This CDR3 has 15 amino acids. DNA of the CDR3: TGTGCCAGCAGCAAAAAGGACAGGAATAATTCACCCCTCCACTTT. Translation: CASSKKDRNNSPLHF.

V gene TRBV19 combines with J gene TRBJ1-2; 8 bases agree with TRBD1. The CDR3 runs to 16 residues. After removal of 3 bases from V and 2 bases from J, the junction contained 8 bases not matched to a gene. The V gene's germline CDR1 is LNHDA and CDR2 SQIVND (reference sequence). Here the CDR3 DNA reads TGTGCCAGTAGTATGAACAGGGGGATCGGGAACTATGGCTACACCTTC. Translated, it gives CASSMNRGIGNYGYTF.

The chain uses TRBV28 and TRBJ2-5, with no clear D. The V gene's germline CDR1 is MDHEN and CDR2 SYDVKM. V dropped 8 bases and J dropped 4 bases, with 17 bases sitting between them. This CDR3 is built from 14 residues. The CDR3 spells CASGRLSGGETQYF. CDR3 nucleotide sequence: TGTGCCAGCGGAAGACTGTCGGGTGGAGAGACCCAGTACTTC. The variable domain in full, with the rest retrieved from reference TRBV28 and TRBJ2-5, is DVKVTQSSRYLVKRTGEKVFLECVQDMDHENMFWYRQDPGLGLRLIYFSYDVKMKEKGDIPEGYSVSREKKERFSLILESASTNQTSMYLCASGRLSGGETQYFGPGTRLLVL.

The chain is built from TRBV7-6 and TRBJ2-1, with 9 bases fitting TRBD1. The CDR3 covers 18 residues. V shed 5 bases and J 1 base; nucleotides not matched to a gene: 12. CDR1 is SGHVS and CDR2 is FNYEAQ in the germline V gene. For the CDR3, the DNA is TGTGCCAGCAGCCCGGGACAGGGAAGGTCGGGATCCTACAATGAGCAGTTCTTC. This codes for CASSPGQGRSGSYNEQFF.

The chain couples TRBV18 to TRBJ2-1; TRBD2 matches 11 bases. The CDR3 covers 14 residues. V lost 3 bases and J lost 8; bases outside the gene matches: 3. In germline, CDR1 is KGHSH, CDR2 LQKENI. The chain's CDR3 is CASSPLSGGDEQFF. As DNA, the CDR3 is TGTGCCAGCTCACCCCTTAGCGGGGGGGATGAGCAGTTCTTC.

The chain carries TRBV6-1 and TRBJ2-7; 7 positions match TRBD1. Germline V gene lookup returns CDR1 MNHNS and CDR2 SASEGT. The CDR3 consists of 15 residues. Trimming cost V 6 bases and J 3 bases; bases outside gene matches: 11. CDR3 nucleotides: TGTGCCAGCAGACGGACTGACAGGGTAGGCTACGAGCAGTACTTC. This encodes CASRRTDRVGYEQYF.

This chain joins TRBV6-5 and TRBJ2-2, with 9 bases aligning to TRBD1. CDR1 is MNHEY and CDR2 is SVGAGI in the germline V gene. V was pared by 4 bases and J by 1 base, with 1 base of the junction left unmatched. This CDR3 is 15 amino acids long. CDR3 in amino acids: CASSWGQGNTGELFF. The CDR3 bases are TGTGCCAGCAGTTGGGGACAGGGGAACACCGGGGAGCTGTTTTTT.

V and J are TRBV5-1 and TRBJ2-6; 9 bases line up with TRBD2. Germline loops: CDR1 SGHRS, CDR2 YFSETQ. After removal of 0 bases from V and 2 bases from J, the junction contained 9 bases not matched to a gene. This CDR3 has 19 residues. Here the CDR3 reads CASSLVVSASGAGANVLTF. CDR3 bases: TGCGCCAGCAGCTTGGTCGTGTCGGCTAGCGGGGCTGGGGCCAACGTCCTGACTTTC.

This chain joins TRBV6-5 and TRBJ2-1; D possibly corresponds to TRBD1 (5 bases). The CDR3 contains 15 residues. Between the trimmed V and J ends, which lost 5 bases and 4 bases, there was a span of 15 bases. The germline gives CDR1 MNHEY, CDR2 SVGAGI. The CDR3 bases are TGTGCCAGCAGTGCCCCAGGGATGAGATACAATGAGCAGTTCTTC. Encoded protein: CASSAPGMRYNEQFF.

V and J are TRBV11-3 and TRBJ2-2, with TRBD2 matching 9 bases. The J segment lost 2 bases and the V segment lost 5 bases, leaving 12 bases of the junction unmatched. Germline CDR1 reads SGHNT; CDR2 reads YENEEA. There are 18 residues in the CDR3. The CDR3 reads CASSPRAGLAANTGELFF. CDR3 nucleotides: TGTGCCAGCAGCCCTAGAGCGGGACTAGCTGCTAACACCGGGGAGCTGTTTTTT.

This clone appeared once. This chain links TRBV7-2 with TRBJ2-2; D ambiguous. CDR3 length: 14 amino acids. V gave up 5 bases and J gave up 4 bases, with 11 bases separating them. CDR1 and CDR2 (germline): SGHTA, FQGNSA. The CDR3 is CASSLRRLTGELFF. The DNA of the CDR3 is TGTGCCAGCAGCCTTAGGCGACTCACCGGGGAGCTGTTTTTT.

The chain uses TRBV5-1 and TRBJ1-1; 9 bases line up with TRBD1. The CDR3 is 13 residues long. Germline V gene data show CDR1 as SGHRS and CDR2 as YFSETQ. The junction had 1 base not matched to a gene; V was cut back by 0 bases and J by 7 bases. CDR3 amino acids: CASSLEGQGEAFF. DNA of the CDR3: TGCGCCAGCAGCTTGGAGGGACAGGGTGAAGCTTTCTTT.

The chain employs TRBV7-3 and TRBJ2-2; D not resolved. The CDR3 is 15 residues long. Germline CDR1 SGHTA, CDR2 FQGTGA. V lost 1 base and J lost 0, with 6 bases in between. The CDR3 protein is CASSLKLANTGELFF. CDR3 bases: TGTGCCAGCAGCTTAAAATTAGCGAACACCGGGGAGCTGTTTTTT.

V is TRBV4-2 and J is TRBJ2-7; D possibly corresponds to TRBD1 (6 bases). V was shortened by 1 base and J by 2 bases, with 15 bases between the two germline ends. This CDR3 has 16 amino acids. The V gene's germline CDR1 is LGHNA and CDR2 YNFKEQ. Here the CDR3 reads CASSQARRGPTYEQYF. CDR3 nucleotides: TGTGCCAGCAGCCAAGCGCGCAGGGGCCCTACCTACGAGCAGTACTTC.

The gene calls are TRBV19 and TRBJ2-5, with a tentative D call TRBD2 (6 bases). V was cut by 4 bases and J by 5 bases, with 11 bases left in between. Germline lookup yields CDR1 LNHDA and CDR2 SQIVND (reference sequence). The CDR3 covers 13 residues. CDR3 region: CASSTVEGETQYF. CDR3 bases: TGTGCCAGTAGTACGGTGGAGGGGGAGACCCAGTACTTC.

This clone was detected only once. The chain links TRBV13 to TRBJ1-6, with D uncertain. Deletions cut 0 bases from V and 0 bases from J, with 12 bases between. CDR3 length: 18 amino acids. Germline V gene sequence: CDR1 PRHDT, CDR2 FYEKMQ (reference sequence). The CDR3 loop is CASSLGGSISSYNSPLHF. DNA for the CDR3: TGTGCCAGCAGCTTAGGCGGGTCCATAAGCTCCTATAATTCACCCCTCCACTTT.

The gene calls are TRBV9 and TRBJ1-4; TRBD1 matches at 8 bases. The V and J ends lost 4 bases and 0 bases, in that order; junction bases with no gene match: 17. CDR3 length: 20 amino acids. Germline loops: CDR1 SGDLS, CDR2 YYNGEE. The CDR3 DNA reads TGTGCCAGCAGCCCCAGGGGGGCAGGGGGCACCATCCCAACTAATGAAAAACTGTTTTTT. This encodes CASSPRGAGGTIPTNEKLFF.

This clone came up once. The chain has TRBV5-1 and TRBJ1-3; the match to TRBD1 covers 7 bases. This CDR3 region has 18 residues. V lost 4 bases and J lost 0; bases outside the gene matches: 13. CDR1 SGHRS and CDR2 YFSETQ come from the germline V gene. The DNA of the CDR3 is TGCGCCAGCAGCAGAAAGCCATGGGACAGCCGCTCTGGAAACACCATATATTTT. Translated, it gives CASSRKPWDSRSGNTIYF.

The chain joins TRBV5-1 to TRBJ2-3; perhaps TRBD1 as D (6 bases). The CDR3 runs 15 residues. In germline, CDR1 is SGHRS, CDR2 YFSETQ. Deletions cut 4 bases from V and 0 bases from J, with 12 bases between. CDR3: CASSTTGPSTDTQYF. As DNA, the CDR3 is TGCGCCAGCAGCACGACAGGACCTAGCACAGATACGCAGTATTTT.